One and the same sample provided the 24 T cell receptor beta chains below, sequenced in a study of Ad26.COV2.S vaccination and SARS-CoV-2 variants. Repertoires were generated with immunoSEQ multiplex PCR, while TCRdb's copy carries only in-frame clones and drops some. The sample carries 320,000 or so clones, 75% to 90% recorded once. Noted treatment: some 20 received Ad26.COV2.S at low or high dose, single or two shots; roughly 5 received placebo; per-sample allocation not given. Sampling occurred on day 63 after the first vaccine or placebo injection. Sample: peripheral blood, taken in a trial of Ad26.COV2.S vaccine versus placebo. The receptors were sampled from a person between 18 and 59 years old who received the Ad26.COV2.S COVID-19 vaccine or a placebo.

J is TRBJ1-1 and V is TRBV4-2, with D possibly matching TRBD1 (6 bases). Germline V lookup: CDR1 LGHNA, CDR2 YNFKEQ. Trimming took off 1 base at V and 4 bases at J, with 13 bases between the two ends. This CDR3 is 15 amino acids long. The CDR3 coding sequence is TGTGCCAGCAGCCAAGGGGTTAGGGGGGTCACTGAAGCTTTCTTT. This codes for CASSQGVRGVTEAFF.

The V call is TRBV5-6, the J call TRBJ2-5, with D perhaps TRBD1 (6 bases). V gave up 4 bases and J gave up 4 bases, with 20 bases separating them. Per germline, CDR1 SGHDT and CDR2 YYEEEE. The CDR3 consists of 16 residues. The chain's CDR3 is CASSLRGPGIRETQYF. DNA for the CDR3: TGTGCCAGCAGCCTCAGGGGTCCCGGCATAAGAGAGACCCAGTACTTC.

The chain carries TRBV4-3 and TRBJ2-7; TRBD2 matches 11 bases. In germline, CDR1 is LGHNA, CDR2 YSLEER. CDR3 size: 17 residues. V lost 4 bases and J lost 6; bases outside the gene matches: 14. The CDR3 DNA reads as TGCGCCAGCAGCCGAGTCCCGGGACTAGCGGACCCCCGCGAGCAGTACTTC. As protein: CASSRVPGLADPREQYF.

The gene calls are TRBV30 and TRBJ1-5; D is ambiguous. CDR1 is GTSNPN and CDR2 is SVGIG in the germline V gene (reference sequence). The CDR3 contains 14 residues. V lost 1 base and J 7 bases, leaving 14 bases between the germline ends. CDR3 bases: TGTGCCTGGAGTGCAGCCGTGTCGGGGCAGCCCCAGCATTTT. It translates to CAWSAAVSGQPQHF.

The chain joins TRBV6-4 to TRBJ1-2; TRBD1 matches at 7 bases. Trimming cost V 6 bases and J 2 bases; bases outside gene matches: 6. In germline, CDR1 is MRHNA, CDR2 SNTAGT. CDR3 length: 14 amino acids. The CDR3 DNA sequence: TGTGCCAGCAGCGCCCAGACAGGGAACTATGGCTACACCTTC. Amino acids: CASSAQTGNYGYTF.

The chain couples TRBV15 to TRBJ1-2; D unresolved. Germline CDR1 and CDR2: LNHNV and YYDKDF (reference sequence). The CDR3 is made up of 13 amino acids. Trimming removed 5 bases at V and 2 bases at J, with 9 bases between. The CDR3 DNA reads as TGTGCCACCAGCGGTCCACCCAACTATGGCTACACCTTC. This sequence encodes CATSGPPNYGYTF.

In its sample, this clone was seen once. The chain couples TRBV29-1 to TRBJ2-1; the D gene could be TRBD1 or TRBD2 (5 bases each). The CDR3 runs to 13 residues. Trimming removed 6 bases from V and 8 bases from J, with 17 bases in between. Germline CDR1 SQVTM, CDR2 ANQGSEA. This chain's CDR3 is CSVGRRLGDEQFF. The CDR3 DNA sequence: TGCAGCGTGGGACGCCGGTTGGGCGATGAGCAGTTCTTC.

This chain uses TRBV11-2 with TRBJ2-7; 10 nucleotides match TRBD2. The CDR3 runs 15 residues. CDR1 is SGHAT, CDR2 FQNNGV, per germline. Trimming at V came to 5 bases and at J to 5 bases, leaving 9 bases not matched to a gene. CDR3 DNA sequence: TGTGCCAGCAGCCCCAGCATAGCGGGAGGAGACGAGCAGTACGTC. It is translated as CASSPSIAGGDEQYV.

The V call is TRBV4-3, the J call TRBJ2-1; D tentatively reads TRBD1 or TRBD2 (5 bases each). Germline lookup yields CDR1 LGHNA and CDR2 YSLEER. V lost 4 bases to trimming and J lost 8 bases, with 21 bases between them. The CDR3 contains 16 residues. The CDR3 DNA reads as TGCGCCAGCAGCCTTTTCTGGAGAGGGACGGACGATGAGCAGTTCTTC. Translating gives CASSLFWRGTDDEQFF.

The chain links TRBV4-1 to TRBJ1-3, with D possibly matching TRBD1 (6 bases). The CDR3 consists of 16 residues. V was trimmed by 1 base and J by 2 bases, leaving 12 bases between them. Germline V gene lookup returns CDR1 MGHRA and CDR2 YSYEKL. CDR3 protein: CASSQAGQLPGNTIYF. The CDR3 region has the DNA TGCGCCAGCAGCCAAGCCGGACAGCTCCCTGGAAACACCATATATTTT.

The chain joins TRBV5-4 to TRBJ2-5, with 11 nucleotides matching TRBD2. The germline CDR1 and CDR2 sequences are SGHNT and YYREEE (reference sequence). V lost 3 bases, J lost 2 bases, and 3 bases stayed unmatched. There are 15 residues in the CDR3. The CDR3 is CASSSSGGRQETQYF. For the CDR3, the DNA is TGTGCCAGCAGCTCTAGCGGGGGGCGACAAGAGACCCAGTACTTC.

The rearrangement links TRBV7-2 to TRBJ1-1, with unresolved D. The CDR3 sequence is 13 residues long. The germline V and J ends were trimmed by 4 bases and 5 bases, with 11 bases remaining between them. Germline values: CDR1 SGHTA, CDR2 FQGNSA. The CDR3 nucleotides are TGTGCCAGCAGCTCTATCCTGCAAACTGAAGCTTTCTTT. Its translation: CASSSILQTEAFF.

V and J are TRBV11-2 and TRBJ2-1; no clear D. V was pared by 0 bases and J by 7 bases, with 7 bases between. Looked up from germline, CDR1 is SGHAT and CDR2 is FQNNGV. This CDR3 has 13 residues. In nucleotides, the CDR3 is TGTGCCAGCAGCTTAGATCAATATAATGAGCAGTTCTTC. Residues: CASSLDQYNEQFF.

The CDR3 protein is CASSAPTGGGGHSGNTIYF. CDR3 bases: TGTGCCAGCAGCGCCCCGACCGGTGGGGGGGGCCACTCTGGAAACACCATATATTTT. J is TRBJ1-3 and V is TRBV7-9; the D gene is possibly TRBD1 (6 bases). The germline V gene encodes CDR1 SEHNR and CDR2 FQNEAQ (reference sequence). V was trimmed by 5 bases and J by 0 bases, leaving 23 bases between them. The CDR3 spans 19 residues.

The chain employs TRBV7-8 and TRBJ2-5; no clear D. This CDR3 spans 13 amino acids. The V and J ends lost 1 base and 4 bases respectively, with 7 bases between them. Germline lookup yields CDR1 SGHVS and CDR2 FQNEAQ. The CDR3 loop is CASSLDSRETQYF. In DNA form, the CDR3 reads TGTGCCAGCAGCTTAGATAGCCGAGAGACCCAGTACTTC.

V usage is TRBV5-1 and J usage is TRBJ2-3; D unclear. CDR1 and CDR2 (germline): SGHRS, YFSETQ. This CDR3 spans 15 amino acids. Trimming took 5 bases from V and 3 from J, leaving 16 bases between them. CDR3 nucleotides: TGCGCCAGCAGTCAAGACTCCCTATCGACAGATACGCAGTATTTT. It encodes CASSQDSLSTDTQYF.

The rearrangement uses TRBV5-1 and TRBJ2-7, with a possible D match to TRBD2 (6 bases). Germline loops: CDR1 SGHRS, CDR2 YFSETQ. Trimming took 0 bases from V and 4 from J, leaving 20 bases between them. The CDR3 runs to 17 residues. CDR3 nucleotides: TGCGCCAGCAGCTTGGAGCCTTCAGGAGCAGGGACTTACGAGCAGTACTTC. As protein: CASSLEPSGAGTYEQYF. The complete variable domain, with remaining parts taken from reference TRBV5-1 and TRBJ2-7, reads KAGVTQTPRYLIKTRGQQVTLSCSPISGHRSVSWYQQTPGQGLQFLFEYFSETQRNKGNFPGRFSGRQFSNSRSEMNVSTLELGDSALYLCASSLEPSGAGTYEQYFGPGTRLTVT.

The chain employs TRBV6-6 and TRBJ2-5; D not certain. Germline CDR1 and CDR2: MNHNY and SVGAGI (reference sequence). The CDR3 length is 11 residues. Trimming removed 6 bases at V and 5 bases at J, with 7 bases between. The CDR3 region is CASSPAETQYF. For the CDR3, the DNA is TGTGCCAGCAGCCCGGCGGAGACCCAGTACTTC.

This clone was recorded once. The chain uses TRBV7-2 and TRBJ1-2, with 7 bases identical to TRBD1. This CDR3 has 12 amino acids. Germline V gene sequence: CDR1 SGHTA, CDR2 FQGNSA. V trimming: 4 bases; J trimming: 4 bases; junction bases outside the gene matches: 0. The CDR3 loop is CASSWDSYGYTF. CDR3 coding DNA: TGTGCCAGCAGCTGGGACAGCTATGGCTACACCTTC.

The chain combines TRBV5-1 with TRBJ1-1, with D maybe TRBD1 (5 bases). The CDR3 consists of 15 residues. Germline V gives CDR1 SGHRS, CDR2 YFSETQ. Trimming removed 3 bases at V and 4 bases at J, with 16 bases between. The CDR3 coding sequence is TGCGCCAGCAGCTCCGGTGAAGGGGATATCACTGAAGCTTTCTTT. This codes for CASSSGEGDITEAFF. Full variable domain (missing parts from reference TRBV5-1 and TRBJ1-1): KAGVTQTPRYLIKTRGQQVTLSCSPISGHRSVSWYQQTPGQGLQFLFEYFSETQRNKGNFPGRFSGRQFSNSRSEMNVSTLELGDSALYLCASSSGEGDITEAFFGQGTRLTVV.

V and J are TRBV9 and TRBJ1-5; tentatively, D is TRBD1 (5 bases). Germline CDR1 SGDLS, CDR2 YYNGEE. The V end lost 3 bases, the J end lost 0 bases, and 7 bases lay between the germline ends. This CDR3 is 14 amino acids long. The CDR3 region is CASSAGVSNQPQHF. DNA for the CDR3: TGTGCCAGCAGCGCGGGGGTTAGCAATCAGCCCCAGCATTTT.

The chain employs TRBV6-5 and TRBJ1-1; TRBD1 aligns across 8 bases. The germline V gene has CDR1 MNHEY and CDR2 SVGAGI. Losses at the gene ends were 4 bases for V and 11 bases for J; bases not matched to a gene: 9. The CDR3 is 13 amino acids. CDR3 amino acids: CASSSRDRFFAFF. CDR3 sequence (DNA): TGTGCCAGCAGTTCGAGGGACAGGTTTTTCGCTTTCTTT.

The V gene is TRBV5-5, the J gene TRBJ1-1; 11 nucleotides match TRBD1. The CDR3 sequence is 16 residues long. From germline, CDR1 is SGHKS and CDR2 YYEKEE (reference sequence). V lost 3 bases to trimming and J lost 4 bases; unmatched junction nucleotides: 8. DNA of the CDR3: TGTGCCAGCAGCTGGGGGACAGGGGGTACGGGCACTGAAGCTTTCTTT. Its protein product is CASSWGTGGTGTEAFF.

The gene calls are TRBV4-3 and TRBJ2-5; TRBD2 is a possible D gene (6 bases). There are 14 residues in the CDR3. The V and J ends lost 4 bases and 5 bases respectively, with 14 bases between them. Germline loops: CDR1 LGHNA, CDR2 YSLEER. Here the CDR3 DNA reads TGCGCCAGCAGCCCCCAATACCGGGGGGAGACCCAGTACTTC. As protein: CASSPQYRGETQYF.